Included here is one TCR beta chain sequence, with context. Its matching antigen is unknown. The sample is drawn from a study of T cells in Graves' hyperthyroidism and ophthalmopathy. Study-wide context: Staff took peripheral blood when the initial diagnosis was made, before any treatment began. Study-level findings and limits: Most clonotypes expanded in thyroid above 0.001 were likewise present in blood.

Newly diagnosed hyperthyroidism patients aged 18 to 65 years had disease lasting under 2 months. Uncontrolled infection, other autoimmune disease, pregnancy or lactation disqualified patients from enrolment. From RNA transcripts, TCR beta CDR3 regions were amplified. TCR CDR3 underwent first-round RT-PCR with the HTBI primer set. TCRdb recomputed calls from the multiplex PCR reads with MiXCR, one row per CDR3 protein. The repertoire holds about 590,000 distinct CDR3 sequences, with approximately 14% as singletons. The germline V gene has CDR1 SQVTM and CDR2 ANQGSEA. J was trimmed by 7 bases and V by 5 bases; bases with no gene match: 8. This CDR3 contains 14 residues.

The sequence came from a woman younger than 45 with Graves' hyperthyroidism. V is TRBV29-1 and J is TRBJ2-2, with 9 positions matching TRBD2. The sequenced material came from blood. The chain's CDR3 is CSVKIIAGDGELFF. The DNA of the CDR3 is TGCAGCGTTAAAATAATAGCGGGAGACGGGGAGCTGTTTTTT.